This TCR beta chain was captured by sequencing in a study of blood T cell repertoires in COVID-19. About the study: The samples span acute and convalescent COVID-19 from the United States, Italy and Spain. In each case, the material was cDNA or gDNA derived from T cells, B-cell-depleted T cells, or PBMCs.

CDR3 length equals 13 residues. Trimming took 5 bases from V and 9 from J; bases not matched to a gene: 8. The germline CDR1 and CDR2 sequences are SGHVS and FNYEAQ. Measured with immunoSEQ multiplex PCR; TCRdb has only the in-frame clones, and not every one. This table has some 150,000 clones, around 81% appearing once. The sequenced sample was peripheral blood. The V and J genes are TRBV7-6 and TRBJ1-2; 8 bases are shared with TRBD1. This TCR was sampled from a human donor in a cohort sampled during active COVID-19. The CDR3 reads CASSHGQGGSYTF. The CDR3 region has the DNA TGTGCCAGCAGCCATGGACAGGGTGGAAGCTACACCTTC.